The clone carrying this TCR beta chain was found a few times. These data are taken from a study of blood T cell repertoires in COVID-19. Overall study: Samples came from the United States, Italy and Spain, spanning acute and convalescent COVID-19.

This CDR3 contains 21 residues. Trimming took 1 base from V and 0 from J, leaving 27 bases between them. Germline CDR1 is LGHDT and CDR2 is YNNKEL (reference sequence). The repertoire was sequenced with immunoSEQ multiplex PCR; TCRdb's copy has only in-frame clones and lacks some. The sample consists of some 170,000 clones, roughly 84% of them appearing once. The source of this sequence is a woman at least 80 years old with active or convalescent COVID-19. This chain joins TRBV3-1 (or the pseudogene TRBV3-2) and TRBJ1-2; the D is unclear. The sample comprised peripheral blood. CDR3 sequence (DNA): TGTGCCAGCAGCCAAGTAAGAGGGAGGCAATCATCAACCGCAGCTAACTATGGCTACACCTTC. This codes for CASSQVRGRQSSTAANYGYTF.